This T cell receptor (beta chain) was profiled in a study of T cells in Graves' hyperthyroidism and ophthalmopathy. Study-level findings and limits: With a median lead of around 6.7 months before onset, the model predicted ophthalmopathy.

This clonotype was picked up many times. Its antigen is not known. RNA transcripts yielded amplified TCR beta CDR3 regions. A first-round RT-PCR of the TCR CDR3 used the HTBI primer set. TCRdb reanalysed the multiplex PCR reads using MiXCR and keeps one entry per CDR3 protein. The data show about 620,000 distinct CDR3 sequences, around 15% seen once. This CDR3 comprises 15 residues. V dropped 5 bases and J dropped 6; count of bases not matched to a gene: 7. The germline V gene encodes CDR1 SGHTA and CDR2 FQGTGA. The sample was blood. The rearrangement links TRBV7-3 to TRBJ2-3; 11 bases map to TRBD2. This clonotype was sampled from a woman in her twenties or thirties with Graves' hyperthyroidism. The CDR3 sequence is CASSETSGTYDTQYF. DNA for the CDR3: TGTGCCAGCAGCGAGACTAGCGGGACATACGATACGCAGTATTTT.